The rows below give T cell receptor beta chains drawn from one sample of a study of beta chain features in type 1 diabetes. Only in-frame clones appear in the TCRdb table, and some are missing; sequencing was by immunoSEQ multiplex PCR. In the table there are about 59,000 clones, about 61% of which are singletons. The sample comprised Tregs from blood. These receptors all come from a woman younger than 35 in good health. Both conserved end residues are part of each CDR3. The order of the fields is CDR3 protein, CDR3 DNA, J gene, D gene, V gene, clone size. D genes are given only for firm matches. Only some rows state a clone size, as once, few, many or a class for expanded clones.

CDR3: CASSARQGTGAEAFF
DNA: TGCGCCAGCAGCGCCAGACAGGGGACAGGGGCTGAAGCTTTCTTT
J: TRBJ1-1
D: TRBD1
V: TRBV5-1
size: .

CDR3: CASSKALGGGRAIHNEQFF
DNA: TGTGCCAGCAGCAAAGCGCTGGGGGGCGGGAGGGCCATCCACAATGAGCAGTTCTTC
J: TRBJ2-1
D: .
V: TRBV21-1
size: .

CDR3: CASSPRGRDETQYF
DNA: TGTGCCAGCAGTCCCAGGGGGCGCGATGAGACCCAGTACTTC
J: TRBJ2-5
D: TRBD1
V: TRBV27
size: .

CDR3: CAISESLTVTYNEQFF
DNA: TGTGCCATCAGTGAGTCTCTCACGGTGACCTACAATGAGCAGTTCTTC
J: TRBJ2-1
D: .
V: TRBV10-3
size: .

CDR3: CANSGEGYGYTF
DNA: TGTGCCAATTCAGGGGAGGGCTATGGCTACACCTTC
J: TRBJ1-2
D: .
V: TRBV10-3
size: few

CDR3: CASSVDRGYGYTF
DNA: TGTGCCAGCAGCGTAGACAGGGGCTATGGCTACACCTTC
J: TRBJ1-2
D: TRBD1
V: TRBV11-2
size: .

CDR3: CSVGGGQGLSYNEQFF
DNA: TGCAGCGTTGGGGGGGGTCAGGGACTCTCCTACAATGAGCAGTTCTTC
J: TRBJ2-1
D: TRBD2
V: TRBV29-1
size: .

CDR3: CASSGTTGFQPQHF
DNA: TGTGCCAGTAGTGGCACGACAGGGTTTCAGCCCCAGCATTTT
J: TRBJ1-5
D: TRBD1
V: TRBV19
size: .

CDR3: CASSQLGKTGDLAKNIQYF
DNA: TGTGCCAGCAGCCAACTTGGGAAAACAGGGGATCTAGCCAAAAACATTCAGTACTTC
J: TRBJ2-4
D: TRBD1
V: TRBV4-2
size: .

CDR3: CASSETGGWTPQHF
DNA: TGTGCCAGCAGTGAAACAGGGGGGTGGACGCCCCAGCATTTT
J: TRBJ1-5
D: TRBD1
V: TRBV6-5
size: .

CDR3: CASSRTGTGATEAFF
DNA: TGTGCCAGCAGCCGAACCGGGACAGGGGCGACTGAAGCTTTCTTT
J: TRBJ1-1
D: TRBD1
V: TRBV4-2
size: many

CDR3: CASSGDRGSYEQYF
DNA: TGTGCCAGCTCGGGCGACAGGGGCTCTTACGAGCAGTACTTC
J: TRBJ2-7
D: TRBD1
V: TRBV18
size: few

CDR3: CASSRGQGGSYEQYF
DNA: TGTGCCAGCAGTCGCGGACAGGGGGGATCCTACGAGCAGTACTTC
J: TRBJ2-7
D: TRBD1
V: TRBV6-6
size: once

CDR3: CASSARFRTDTQYF
DNA: TGTGCCAGTAGTGCTAGGTTTCGCACAGATACGCAGTATTTT
J: TRBJ2-3
D: .
V: TRBV19
size: .

CDR3: CASSLGGQDEAFF
DNA: TGCGCCAGCAGCTTGGGGGGACAGGATGAAGCTTTCTTT
J: TRBJ1-1
D: TRBD1
V: TRBV5-1
size: .

CDR3: CASSPGTYTTEQYF
DNA: TGTGCCAGCTCACCAGGGACATACACGACTGAGCAGTACTTC
J: TRBJ2-5
D: .
V: TRBV18
size: .

CDR3: CASSLSDTSGNTIYF
DNA: TGTGCCAGCTCACTTTCGGACACCTCTGGAAACACCATATATTTT
J: TRBJ1-3
D: .
V: TRBV18
size: .

CDR3: CASSLGAEYNEQFF
DNA: TGCGCCAGCAGCTTAGGGGCGGAGTACAATGAGCAGTTCTTC
J: TRBJ2-1
D: .
V: TRBV5-1
size: few

CDR3: CASSLELAGVDTQYF
DNA: TGCGCCAGCAGCTTGGAATTAGCGGGAGTGGATACGCAGTATTTT
J: TRBJ2-3
D: TRBD2
V: TRBV5-1
size: .

CDR3: CSVEVDRVYSGELFF
DNA: TGCAGCGTTGAAGTCGACAGGGTTTATTCCGGGGAGCTGTTTTTT
J: TRBJ2-2
D: TRBD1
V: TRBV29-1
size: few

CDR3: CASSNPGVEQYF
DNA: TGTGCCAGCAGTAATCCAGGGGTGGAGCAGTACTTC
J: TRBJ2-7
D: .
V: TRBV6-5
size: .

CDR3: CASATGPETQYF
DNA: TGTGCCAGCGCGACAGGGCCAGAGACCCAGTACTTC
J: TRBJ2-5
D: TRBD1
V: TRBV7-2
size: .

CDR3: CASSLGGSGRISDTQYF
DNA: TGTGCCAGCAGTTTAGGGGGCTCCGGGAGAATATCAGATACGCAGTATTTT
J: TRBJ2-3
D: .
V: TRBV11-3
size: .

CDR3: CASSLDGSETQYF
DNA: TGTGCCAGCAGCTTAGATGGCTCGGAGACCCAGTACTTC
J: TRBJ2-5
D: .
V: TRBV13
size: few

CDR3: CASSYFLTGHEQYF
DNA: TGTGCCAGCAGTTATTTCCTGACAGGGCACGAGCAGTACTTC
J: TRBJ2-7
D: TRBD1
V: TRBV6-6
size: .

CDR3: CAISPFRDNSPLHF
DNA: TGTGCCATCAGTCCATTCCGGGATAATTCACCCCTCCACTTT
J: TRBJ1-6
D: .
V: TRBV10-3
size: few

CDR3: CASSIRRTNYGYTF
DNA: TGTGCCAGTAGTATCCGCAGGACTAACTATGGCTACACCTTC
J: TRBJ1-2
D: .
V: TRBV19
size: .

CDR3: CASSRGHNQPQHF
DNA: TGTGCCAGCAGCAGGGGCCACAATCAGCCCCAGCATTTT
J: TRBJ1-5
D: .
V: TRBV6-6
size: .

CDR3: CASSVTSYLYNEQFF
DNA: TGCGCCAGCAGCGTTACCAGTTACCTCTACAATGAGCAGTTCTTC
J: TRBJ2-1
D: .
V: TRBV5-1
size: .

CDR3: CASSYWDREGTQYF
DNA: TGTGCCAGCAGCTACTGGGACAGGGAAGGGACCCAGTACTTC
J: TRBJ2-5
D: TRBD1
V: TRBV7-9
size: .

CDR3: CASRGTSGYEQYF
DNA: TGCGCCAGCAGAGGGACTAGCGGCTACGAGCAGTACTTC
J: TRBJ2-7
D: TRBD2
V: TRBV5-1
size: .

CDR3: CASSPTGDQPQHF
DNA: TGCGCCAGCAGCCCAACGGGGGATCAGCCCCAGCATTTT
J: TRBJ1-5
D: .
V: TRBV5-1
size: .

CDR3: CASSEAVRGLYNEQFF
DNA: TGTGCCAGCAGTGAAGCCGTCCGGGGGTTGTACAATGAGCAGTTCTTC
J: TRBJ2-1
D: .
V: TRBV6-1
size: .

CDR3: CASRTAAVGEKLFF
DNA: TGTGCCAGCAGAACGGCGGCAGTCGGCGAAAAACTGTTTTTT
J: TRBJ1-4
D: .
V: TRBV6-5
size: once

CDR3: CASSERVAQGDTQYF
DNA: TGTGCCAGCAGTGAACGGGTGGCCCAAGGAGATACGCAGTATTTT
J: TRBJ2-3
D: .
V: TRBV6-1
size: .

CDR3: CASSSSTAGEETQYF
DNA: TGTGCCAGCAGTTCCTCTACAGCGGGAGAAGAGACCCAGTACTTC
J: TRBJ2-5
D: TRBD2
V: TRBV9
size: .

CDR3: CSVEGIRGETQYF
DNA: TGCAGCGTTGAGGGGATCCGAGGGGAGACCCAGTACTTC
J: TRBJ2-5
D: .
V: TRBV29-1
size: .

CDR3: CASSLAGTEETQYF
DNA: TGTGCCAGCAGCTTGGCGGGGACAGAAGAGACCCAGTACTTC
J: TRBJ2-5
D: TRBD1
V: TRBV5-6
size: few

CDR3: CASSPPGAGGPTQQYF
DNA: TGCGCCAGCAGCCCGCCCGGAGCGGGAGGGCCAACCCAGCAGTACTTC
J: TRBJ2-7
D: TRBD2
V: TRBV4-1
size: .

CDR3: CASRPGGTERGYTF
DNA: TGTGCCAGCAGGCCCGGGGGAACGGAGCGGGGCTACACCTTC
J: TRBJ1-2
D: .
V: TRBV28
size: few